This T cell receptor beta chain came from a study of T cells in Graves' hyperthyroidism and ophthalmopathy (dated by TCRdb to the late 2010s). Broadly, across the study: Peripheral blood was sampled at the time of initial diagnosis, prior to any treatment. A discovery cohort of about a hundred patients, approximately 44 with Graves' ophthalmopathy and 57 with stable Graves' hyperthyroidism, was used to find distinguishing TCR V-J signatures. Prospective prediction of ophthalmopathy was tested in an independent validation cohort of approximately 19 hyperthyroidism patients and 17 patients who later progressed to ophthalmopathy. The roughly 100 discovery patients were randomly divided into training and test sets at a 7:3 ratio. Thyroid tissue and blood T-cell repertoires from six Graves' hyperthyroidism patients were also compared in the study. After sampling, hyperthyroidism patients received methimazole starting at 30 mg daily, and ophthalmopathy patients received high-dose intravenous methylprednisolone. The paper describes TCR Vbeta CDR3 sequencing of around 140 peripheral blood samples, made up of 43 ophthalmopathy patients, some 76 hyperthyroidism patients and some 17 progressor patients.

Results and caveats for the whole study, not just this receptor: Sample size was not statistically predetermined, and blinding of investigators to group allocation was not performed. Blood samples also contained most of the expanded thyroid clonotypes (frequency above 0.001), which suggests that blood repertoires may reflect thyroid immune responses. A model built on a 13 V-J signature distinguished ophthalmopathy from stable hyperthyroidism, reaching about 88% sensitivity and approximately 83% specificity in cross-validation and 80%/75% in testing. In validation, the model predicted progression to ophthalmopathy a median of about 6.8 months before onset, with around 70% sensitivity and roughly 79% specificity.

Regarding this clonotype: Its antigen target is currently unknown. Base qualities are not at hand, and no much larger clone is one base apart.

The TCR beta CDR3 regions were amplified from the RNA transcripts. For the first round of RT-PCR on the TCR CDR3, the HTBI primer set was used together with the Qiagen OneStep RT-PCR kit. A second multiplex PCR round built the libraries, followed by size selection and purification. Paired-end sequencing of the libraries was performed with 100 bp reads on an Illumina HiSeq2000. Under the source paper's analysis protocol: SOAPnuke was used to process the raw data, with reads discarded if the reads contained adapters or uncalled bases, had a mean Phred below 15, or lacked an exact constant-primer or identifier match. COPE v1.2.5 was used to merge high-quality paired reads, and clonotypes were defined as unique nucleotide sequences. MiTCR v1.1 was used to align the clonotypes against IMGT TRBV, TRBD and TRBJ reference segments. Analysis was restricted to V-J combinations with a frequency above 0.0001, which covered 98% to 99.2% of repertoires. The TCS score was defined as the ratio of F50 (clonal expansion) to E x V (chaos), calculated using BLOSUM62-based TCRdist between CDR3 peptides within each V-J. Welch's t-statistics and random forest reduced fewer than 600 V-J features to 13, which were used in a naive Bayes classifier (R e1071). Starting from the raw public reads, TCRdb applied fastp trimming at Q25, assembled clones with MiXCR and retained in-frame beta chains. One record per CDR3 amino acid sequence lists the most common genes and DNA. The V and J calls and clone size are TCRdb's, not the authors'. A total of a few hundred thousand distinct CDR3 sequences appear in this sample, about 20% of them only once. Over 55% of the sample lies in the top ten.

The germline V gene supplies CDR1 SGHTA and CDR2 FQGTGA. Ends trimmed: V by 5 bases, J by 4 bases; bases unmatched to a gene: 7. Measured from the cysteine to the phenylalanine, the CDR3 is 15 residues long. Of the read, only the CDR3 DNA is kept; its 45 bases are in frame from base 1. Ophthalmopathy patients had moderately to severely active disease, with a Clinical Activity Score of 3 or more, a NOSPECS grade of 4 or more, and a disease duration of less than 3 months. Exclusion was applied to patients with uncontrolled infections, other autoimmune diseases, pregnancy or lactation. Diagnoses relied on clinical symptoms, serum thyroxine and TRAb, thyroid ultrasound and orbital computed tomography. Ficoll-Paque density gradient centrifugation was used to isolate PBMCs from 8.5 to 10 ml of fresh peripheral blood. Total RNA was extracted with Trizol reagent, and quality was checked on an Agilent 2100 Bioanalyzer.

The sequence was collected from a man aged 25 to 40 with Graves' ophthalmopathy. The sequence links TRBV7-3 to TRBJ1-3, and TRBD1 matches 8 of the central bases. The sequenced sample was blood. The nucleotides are TGTGCCAGCAGCGCCCGACAGGGGAGAGGAAACACCATATATTTT. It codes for CASSARQGRGNTIYF.